This T cell receptor beta chain is drawn from a study of chronic HIV infection and antiretroviral therapy. This CDR3 spans 16 amino acids. The germline V gene encodes CDR1 SGHRS and CDR2 YFSETQ. Trimming took off 3 bases at V and 5 bases at J, with 17 bases between the two ends. TCRdb re-derived calls from the 5' RACE reads in MiXCR, one entry per CDR3 protein. The sample holds approximately 30,000 distinct CDR3 sequences; about 9.6% are singletons and the top ten take roughly 2.7%. The source is an adult who had HIV and had not received antiretroviral therapy, or was an uninfected healthy control (not recorded which). The sequenced material came from peripheral blood. The chain uses TRBV5-1 and TRBJ1-4; weak D call: TRBD1 (5 bases). In DNA, the CDR3 is TGCGCCAGCAGCTCCACCGAGAGGGGAGGGAATGAAAAACTGTTTTTT. Protein product: CASSSTERGGNEKLFF.